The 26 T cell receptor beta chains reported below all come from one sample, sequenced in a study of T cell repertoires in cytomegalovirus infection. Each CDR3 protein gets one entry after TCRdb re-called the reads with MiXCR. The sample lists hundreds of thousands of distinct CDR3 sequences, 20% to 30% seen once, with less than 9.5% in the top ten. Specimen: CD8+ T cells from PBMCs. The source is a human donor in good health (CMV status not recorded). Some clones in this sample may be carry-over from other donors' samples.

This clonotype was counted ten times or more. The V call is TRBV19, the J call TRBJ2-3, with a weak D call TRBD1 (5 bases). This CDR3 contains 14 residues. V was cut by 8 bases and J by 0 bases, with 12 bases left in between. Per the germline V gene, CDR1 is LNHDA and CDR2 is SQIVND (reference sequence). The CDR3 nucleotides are TGTGCCAGTGGGGCGGACGGAAGCACAGATACGCAGTATTTT. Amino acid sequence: CASGADGSTDTQYF.

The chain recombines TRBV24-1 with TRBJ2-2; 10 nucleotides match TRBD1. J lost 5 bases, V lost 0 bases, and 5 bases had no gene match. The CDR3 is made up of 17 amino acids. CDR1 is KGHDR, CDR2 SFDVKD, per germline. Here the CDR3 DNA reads TGTGCCACCAGTGATTTGAAGGGACAGGGGACGACCGGGGAGCTGTTTTTT. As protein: CATSDLKGQGTTGELFF.

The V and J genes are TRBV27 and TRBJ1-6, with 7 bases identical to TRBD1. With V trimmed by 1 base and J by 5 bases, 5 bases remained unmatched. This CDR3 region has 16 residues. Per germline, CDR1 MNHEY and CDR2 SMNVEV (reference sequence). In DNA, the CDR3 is TGTGCCAGCAGTTTATTCTGGGACAGCCATAATTCACCCCTCCACTTT. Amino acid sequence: CASSLFWDSHNSPLHF.

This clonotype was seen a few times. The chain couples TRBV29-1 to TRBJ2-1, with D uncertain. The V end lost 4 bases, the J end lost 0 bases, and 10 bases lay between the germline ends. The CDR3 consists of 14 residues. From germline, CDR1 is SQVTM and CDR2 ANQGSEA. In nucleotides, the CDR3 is TGCAGCGTTGTGACCAGGCACTCCTACAATGAGCAGTTCTTC. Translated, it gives CSVVTRHSYNEQFF.

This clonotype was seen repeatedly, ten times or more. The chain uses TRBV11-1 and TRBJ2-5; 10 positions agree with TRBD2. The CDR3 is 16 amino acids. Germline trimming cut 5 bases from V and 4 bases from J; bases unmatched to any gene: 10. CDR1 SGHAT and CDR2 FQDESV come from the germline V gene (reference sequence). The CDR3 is CASSHGLAAFGETQYF. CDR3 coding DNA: TGTGCCAGCAGCCATGGACTAGCGGCCTTTGGAGAGACCCAGTACTTC.

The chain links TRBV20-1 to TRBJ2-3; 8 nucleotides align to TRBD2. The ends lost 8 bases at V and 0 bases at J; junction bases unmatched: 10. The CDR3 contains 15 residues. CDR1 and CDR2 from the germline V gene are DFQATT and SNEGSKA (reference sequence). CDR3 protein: CSTLADVPSTDTQYF. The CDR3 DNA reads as TGCAGTACACTAGCGGACGTTCCTAGCACAGATACGCAGTATTTT.

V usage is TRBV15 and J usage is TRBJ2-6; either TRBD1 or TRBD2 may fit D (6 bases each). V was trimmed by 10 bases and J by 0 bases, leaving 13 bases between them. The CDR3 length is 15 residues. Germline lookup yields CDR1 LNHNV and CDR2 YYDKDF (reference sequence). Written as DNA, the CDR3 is TGTGCCATAGGGGGGAGCCCCTCTGGGGCCAACGTCCTGACTTTC. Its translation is CAIGGSPSGANVLTF.

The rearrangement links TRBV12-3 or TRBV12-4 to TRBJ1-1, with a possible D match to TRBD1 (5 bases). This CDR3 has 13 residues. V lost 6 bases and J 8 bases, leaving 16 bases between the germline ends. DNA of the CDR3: TGTGCCAGCAGCCTCGGGAACTGGGGGGAAGCTTTCTTT. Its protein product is CASSLGNWGEAFF.

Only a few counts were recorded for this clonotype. DNA of the CDR3: TGTGCCAGCAGCCAAGGGGCGGGAGACTATGGCTACACCTTC. It codes for CASSQGAGDYGYTF. The chain links TRBV14 to TRBJ1-2; no clear D gene. This CDR3 comprises 14 residues. Germline V gene sequence: CDR1 SGHDN, CDR2 FVKESK. The V and J ends lost 1 base and 3 bases respectively, with 9 bases between them.

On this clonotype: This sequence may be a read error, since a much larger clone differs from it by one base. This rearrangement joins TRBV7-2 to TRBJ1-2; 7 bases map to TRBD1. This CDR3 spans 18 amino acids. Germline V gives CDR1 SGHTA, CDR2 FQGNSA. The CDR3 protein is CASSLHEGARPLNYSYTF. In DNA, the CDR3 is TGTGCCAGCAGCTTACATGAGGGGGCGCGACCTCTTAACTATAGCTACACCTTC.

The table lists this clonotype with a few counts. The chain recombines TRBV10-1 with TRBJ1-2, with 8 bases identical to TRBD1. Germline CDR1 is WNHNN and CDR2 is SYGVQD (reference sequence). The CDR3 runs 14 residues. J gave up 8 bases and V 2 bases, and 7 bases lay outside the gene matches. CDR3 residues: CASSEETGAFGYTF. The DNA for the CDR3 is TGCGCCAGCAGTGAGGAGACAGGGGCGTTCGGCTACACCTTC.

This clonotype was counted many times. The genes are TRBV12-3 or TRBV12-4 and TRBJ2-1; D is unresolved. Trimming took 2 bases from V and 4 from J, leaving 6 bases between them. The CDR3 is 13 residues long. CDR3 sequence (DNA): TGTGCCAGCAGTTTACTGCTTTACAATGAGCAGTTCTTC. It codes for CASSLLLYNEQFF.

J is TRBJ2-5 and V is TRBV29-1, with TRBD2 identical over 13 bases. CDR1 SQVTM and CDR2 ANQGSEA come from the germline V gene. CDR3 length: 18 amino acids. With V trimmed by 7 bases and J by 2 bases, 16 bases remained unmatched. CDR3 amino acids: CSAKGLAGAVAIQETQYF. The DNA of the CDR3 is TGCAGCGCCAAAGGACTAGCGGGGGCCGTAGCCATACAAGAGACCCAGTACTTC.

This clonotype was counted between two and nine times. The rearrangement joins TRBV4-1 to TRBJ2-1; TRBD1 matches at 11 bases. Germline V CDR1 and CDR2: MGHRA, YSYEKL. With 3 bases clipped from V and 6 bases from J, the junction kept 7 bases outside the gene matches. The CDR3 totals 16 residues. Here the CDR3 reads CASSHLGQGAINEQFF. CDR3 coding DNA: TGCGCCAGCAGCCACCTCGGACAGGGGGCCATCAATGAGCAGTTCTTC.

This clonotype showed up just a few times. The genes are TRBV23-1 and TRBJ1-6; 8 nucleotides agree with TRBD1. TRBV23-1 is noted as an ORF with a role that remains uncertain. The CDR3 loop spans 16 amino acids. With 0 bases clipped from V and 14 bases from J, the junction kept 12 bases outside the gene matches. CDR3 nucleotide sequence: TGCGCCAGCAGTCAATCGACCGGGACAGGCAAATGGACCCTCCACTTT. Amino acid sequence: CASSQSTGTGKWTLHF.

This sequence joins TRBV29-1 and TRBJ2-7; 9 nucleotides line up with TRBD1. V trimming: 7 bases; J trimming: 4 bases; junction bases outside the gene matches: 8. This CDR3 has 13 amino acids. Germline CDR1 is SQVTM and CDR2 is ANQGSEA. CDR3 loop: CSAGPGTGYEQYF. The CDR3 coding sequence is TGCAGCGCCGGTCCCGGGACAGGGTACGAGCAGTACTTC.

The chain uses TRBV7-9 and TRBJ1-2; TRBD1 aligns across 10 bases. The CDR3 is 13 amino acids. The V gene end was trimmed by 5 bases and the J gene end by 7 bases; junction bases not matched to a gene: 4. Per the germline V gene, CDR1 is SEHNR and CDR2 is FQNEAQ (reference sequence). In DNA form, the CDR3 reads TGTGCCAGCAGCCTCGGGACAGGGGTTGGCTACACCTTC. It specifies CASSLGTGVGYTF.

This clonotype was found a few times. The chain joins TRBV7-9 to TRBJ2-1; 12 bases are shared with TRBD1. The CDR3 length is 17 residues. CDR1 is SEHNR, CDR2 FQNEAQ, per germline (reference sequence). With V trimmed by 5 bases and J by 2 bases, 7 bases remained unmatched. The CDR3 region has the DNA TGTGCCAGCAGCAGGGGACAGGGGGCGCACCCCTACAATGAGCAGTTCTTC. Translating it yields CASSRGQGAHPYNEQFF. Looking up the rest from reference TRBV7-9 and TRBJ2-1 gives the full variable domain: DTGVSQNPRHKITKRGQNVTFRCDPISEHNRLYWYRQTLGQGPEFLTYFQNEAQLEKSRLLSDRFSAERPKGSFSTLEIQRTEQGDSAMYLCASSRGQGAHPYNEQFFGPGTRLTVL.

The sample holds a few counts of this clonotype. The CDR3 DNA reads as TGTGCCAGCAGTTTTGCACTGTCCTACGAGCAGTACTTC. This encodes CASSFALSYEQYF. The V call is TRBV12-3 or TRBV12-4, the J call TRBJ2-7; D uncertain. Trimming took 3 bases from V and 1 from J, leaving 7 bases between them. The CDR3 has 13 amino acids.

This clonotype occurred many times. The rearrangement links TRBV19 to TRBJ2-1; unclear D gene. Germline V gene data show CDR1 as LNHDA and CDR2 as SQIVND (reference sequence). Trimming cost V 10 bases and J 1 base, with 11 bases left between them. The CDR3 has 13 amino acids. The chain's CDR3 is CATYSGSYNEQFF. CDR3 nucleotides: TGTGCCACCTACTCCGGGTCCTACAATGAGCAGTTCTTC. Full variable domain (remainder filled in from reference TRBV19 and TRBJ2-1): DGGITQSPKYLFRKEGQNVTLSCEQNLNHDAMYWYRQDPGQGLRLIYYSQIVNDFQKGDIAEGYSVSREKKESFPLTVTSAQKNPTAFYLCATYSGSYNEQFFGPGTRLTVL.

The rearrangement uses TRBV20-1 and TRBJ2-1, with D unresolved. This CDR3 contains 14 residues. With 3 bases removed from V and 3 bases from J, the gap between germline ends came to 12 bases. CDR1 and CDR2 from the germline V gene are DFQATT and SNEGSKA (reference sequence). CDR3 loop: CSASPGLGYNEQFF. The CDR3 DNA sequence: TGCAGTGCTAGTCCAGGTCTGGGCTACAATGAGCAGTTCTTC.

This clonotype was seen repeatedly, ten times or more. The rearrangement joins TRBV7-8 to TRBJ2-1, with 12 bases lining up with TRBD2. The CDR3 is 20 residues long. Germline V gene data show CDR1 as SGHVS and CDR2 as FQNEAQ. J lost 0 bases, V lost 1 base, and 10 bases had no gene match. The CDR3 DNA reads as TGTGCCAGCAGCTTAGTTCCGGGACTAGCGGGCGCGGGCTCCTACAATGAGCAGTTCTTC. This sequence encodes CASSLVPGLAGAGSYNEQFF.

The CDR3 region is CASSLYAGGFYEQYF. The CDR3 DNA reads TGTGCCAGCAGTTTATATGCGGGGGGGTTCTACGAGCAGTACTTC. The chain combines TRBV28 with TRBJ2-7, with 9 nucleotides matching TRBD2. The length of the CDR3 is 15 residues. The germline gives CDR1 MDHEN, CDR2 SYDVKM. With V trimmed by 1 base and J by 3 bases, 4 bases remained unmatched.

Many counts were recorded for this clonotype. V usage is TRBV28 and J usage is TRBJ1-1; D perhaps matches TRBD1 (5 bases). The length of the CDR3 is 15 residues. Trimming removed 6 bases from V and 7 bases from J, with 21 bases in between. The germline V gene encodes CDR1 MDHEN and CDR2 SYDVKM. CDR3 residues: CASSPWGGTWNEAFF. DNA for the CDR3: TGTGCCAGCAGCCCATGGGGGGGGACTTGGAATGAAGCTTTCTTT.

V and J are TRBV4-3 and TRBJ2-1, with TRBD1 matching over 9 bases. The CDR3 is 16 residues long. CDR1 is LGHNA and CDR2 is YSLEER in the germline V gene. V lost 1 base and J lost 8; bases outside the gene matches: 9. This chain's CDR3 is CASSQGTRTGEDEQFF. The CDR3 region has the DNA TGCGCCAGCAGCCAAGGGACTCGGACAGGGGAGGATGAGCAGTTCTTC.

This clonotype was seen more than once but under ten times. CDR3 amino acids: CASSQRGDPNYGYTF. The CDR3 DNA sequence: TGTGCCAGCAGCCAAAGGGGGGACCCTAACTATGGCTACACCTTC. The rearrangement uses TRBV14 and TRBJ1-2, with a possible D match to TRBD1 (6 bases). The CDR3 sequence is 15 residues long. V dropped 2 bases and J dropped 0 bases, with 10 bases sitting between them. Per the germline V gene, CDR1 is SGHDN and CDR2 is FVKESK.